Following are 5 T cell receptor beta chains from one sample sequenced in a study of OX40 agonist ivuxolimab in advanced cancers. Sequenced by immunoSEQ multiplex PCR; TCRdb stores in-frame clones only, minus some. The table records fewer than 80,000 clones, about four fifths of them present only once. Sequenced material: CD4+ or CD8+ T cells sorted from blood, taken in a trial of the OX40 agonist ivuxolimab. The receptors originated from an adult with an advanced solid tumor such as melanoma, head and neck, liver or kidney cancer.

CDR3 DNA sequence: TGTGCCAGCGGCGATGCGATATCTGGGGCCAACGTCCTGACTTTC. Protein: CASGDAISGANVLTF. J is TRBJ2-6 and V is TRBV27; D remains ambiguous. The CDR3 covers 15 residues. V lost 8 bases and J lost 1, with 12 bases in between. Germline V gene lookup returns CDR1 MNHEY and CDR2 SMNVEV (reference sequence).

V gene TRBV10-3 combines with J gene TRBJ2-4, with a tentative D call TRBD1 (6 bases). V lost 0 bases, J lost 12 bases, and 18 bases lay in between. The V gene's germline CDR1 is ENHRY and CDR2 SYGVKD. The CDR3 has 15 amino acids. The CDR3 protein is CAISESNRDFRTQYF. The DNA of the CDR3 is TGTGCCATCAGTGAGTCGAACAGGGATTTTAGAACTCAGTACTTC.

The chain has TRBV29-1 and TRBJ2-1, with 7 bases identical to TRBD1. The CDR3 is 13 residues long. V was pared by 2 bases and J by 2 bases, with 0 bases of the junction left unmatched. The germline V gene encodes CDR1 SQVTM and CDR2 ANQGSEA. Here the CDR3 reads CSVEQGAYNEQFF. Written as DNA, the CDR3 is TGCAGCGTTGAACAGGGGGCCTACAATGAGCAGTTCTTC.

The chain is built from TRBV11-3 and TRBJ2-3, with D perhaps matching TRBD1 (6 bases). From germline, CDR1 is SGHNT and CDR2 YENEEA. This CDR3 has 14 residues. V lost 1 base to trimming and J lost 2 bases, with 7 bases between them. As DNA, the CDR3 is TGTGCCAGCAGCTTAGTGGGGGCCACAGATACGCAGTATTTT. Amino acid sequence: CASSLVGATDTQYF.

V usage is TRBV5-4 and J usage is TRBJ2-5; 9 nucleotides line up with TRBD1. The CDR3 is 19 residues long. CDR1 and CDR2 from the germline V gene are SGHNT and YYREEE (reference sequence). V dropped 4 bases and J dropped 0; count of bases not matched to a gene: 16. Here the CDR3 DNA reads TGTGCCAGCAGCCCCCCCGGGGACAGGGCTATTGGGAACCAAGAGACCCAGTACTTC. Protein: CASSPPGDRAIGNQETQYF.